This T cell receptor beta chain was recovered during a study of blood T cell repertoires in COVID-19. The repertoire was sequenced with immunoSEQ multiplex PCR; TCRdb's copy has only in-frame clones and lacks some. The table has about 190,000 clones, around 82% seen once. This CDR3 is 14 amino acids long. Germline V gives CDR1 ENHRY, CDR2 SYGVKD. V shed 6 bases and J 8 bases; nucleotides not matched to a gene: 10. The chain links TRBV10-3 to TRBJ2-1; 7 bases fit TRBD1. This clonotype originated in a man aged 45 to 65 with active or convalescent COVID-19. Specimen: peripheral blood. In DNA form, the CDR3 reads TGTGCCATCAGAGGGGGATACAGGGGCGATGAGCAGTTCTTC. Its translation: CAIRGGYRGDEQFF.